This entry describes one T cell receptor (beta chain). Its antigen is currently unknown. These data come from a study of cytomegalovirus exposure and HLA in healthy donors. General study findings and limits: Across all donors, roughly uniform sequencing depth was an assumption of the presence/absence analyses. Available immune exposure information covered CMV serostatus only.

Primers: 60 Vbeta forward and 13 Jbeta reverse. Only in-frame clones appear in the TCRdb table, and some are missing; sequencing was by immunoSEQ multiplex PCR. The table lists a few hundred thousand clones, 80% to 90% of them singletons, with roughly 2% in the top ten. CDR1 LNHDA and CDR2 SQIVND come from the germline V gene (reference sequence). The CDR3 spans 14 residues. Trimming cost V 7 bases and J 4 bases; bases outside gene matches: 6. This chain connects TRBV19 to TRBJ2-1; TRBD2 aligns across 8 bases. The TCR sequence derives from a woman aged 40 to 50 in good health and CMV-seropositive. The source material was PBMCs. This CDR3 reads CASTLAGPYNEQFF. For the CDR3, the DNA is TGTGCCAGTACCCTAGCGGGCCCTTACAATGAGCAGTTCTTC.